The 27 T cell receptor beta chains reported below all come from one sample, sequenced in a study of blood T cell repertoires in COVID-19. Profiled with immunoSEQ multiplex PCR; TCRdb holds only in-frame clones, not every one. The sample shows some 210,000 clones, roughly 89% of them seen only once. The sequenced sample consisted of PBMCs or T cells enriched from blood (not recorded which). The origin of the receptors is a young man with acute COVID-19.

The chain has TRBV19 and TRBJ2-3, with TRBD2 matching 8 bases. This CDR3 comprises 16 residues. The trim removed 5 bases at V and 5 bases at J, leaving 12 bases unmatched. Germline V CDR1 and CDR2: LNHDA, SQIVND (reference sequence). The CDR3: CASSDRSGRAGDTQYF. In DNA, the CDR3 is TGTGCCAGTAGTGATCGGTCCGGGAGGGCAGGAGATACGCAGTATTTT.

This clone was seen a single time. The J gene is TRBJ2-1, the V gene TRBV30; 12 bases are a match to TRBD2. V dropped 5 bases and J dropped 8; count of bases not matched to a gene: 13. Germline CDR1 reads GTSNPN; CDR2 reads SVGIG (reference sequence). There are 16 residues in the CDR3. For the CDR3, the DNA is TGTGCCTGGCGGGGGGGTCTAGCGGGAGGGCCGTATGAGCAGTTCTTC. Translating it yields CAWRGGLAGGPYEQFF.

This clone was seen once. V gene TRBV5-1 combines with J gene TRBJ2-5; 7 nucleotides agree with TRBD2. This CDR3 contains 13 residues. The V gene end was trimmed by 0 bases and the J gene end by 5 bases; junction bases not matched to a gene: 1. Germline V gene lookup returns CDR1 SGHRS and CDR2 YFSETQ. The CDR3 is CASSLELAETQYF. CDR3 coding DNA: TGCGCCAGCAGCTTGGAACTAGCGGAGACCCAGTACTTC.

As DNA, the CDR3 is TGCGCCAGCAGCCCAAGCAGGATGAACACTGAAGCTTTCTTT. Translated: CASSPSRMNTEAFF. The V call is TRBV5-1, the J call TRBJ1-1; D remains ambiguous. The CDR3 is 14 residues long. Germline V gene sequence: CDR1 SGHRS, CDR2 YFSETQ. Trimming took off 4 bases at V and 0 bases at J, with 10 bases between the two ends.

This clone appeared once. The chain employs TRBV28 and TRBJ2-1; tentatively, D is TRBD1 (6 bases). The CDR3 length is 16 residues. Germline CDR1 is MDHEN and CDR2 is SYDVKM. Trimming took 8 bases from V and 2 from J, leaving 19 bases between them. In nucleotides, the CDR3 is TGTGCCAGCCAAACCACAGGGATCGACACCTACAATGAGCAGTTCTTC. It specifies CASQTTGIDTYNEQFF.

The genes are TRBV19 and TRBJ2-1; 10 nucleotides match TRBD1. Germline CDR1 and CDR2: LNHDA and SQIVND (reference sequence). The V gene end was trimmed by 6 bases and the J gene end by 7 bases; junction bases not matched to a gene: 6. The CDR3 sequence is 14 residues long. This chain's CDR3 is CASRRQGALNEQFF. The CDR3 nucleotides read TGTGCCAGTAGAAGACAGGGGGCGCTTAATGAGCAGTTCTTC. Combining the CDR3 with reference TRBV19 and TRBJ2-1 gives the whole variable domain DGGITQSPKYLFRKEGQNVTLSCEQNLNHDAMYWYRQDPGQGLRLIYYSQIVNDFQKGDIAEGYSVSREKKESFPLTVTSAQKNPTAFYLCASRRQGALNEQFFGPGTRLTVL.

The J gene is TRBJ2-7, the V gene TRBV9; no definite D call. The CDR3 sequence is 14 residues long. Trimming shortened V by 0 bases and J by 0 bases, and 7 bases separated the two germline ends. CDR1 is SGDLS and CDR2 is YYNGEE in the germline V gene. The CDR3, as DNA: TGTGCCAGCAGCGTAGACTTCCTCTCCTACGAGCAGTACTTC. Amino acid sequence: CASSVDFLSYEQYF.

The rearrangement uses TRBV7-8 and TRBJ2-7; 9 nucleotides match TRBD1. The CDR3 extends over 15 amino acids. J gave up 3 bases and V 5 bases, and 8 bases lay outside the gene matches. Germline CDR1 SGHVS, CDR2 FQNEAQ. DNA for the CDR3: TGTGCCAGCAGCCCGAAGACAGGGGGAGGCTACGAGCAGTACTTC. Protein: CASSPKTGGGYEQYF.

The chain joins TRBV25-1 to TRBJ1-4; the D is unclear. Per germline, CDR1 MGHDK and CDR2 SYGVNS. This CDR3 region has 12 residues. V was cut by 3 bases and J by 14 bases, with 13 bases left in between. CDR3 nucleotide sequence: TGTGCCAGCAGTGAGGGGAGGGCCCCCCTGTTTTTT. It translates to CASSEGRAPLFF.

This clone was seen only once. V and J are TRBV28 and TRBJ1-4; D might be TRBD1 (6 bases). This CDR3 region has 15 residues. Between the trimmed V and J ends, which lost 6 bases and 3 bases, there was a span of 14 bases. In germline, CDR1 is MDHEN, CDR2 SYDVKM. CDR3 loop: CASSRRGAPNEKLFF. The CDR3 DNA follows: TGTGCCAGCAGCCGCCGGGGGGCACCTAATGAAAAACTGTTTTTT.

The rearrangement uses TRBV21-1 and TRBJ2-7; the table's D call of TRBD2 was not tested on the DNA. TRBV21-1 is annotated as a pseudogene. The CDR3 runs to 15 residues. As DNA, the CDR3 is TGTGCCAGCAGCAAAGAACTGGTACCCCCCTACGAGCAGTACTTC. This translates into CASSKELVPPYEQYF.

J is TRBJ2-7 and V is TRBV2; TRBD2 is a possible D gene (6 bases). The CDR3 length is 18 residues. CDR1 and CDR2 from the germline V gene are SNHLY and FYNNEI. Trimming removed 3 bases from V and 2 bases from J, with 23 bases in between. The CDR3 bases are TGTGCCAGCAGTGATACTAGCCGTGTGGCTGTAGGTGCCTACGAGCAGTACTTC. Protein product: CASSDTSRVAVGAYEQYF.

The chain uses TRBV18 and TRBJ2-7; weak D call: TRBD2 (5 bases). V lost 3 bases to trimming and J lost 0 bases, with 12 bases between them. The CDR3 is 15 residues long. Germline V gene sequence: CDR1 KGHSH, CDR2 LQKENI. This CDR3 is CASSPRTSSSYEQYF. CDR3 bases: TGTGCCAGCTCACCTAGGACTTCTAGCTCCTACGAGCAGTACTTC.

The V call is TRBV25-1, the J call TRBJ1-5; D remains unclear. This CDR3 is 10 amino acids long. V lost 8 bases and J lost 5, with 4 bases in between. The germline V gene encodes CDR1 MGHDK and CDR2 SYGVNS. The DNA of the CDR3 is TGTGCCAGCTCTTATCAGCCCCAGCATTTT. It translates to CASSYQPQHF. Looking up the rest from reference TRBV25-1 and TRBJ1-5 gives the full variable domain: EADIYQTPRYLVIGTGKKITLECSQTMGHDKMYWYQQDPGMELHLIHYSYGVNSTEKGDLSSESTVSRIRTEHFPLTLESARPSHTSQYLCASSYQPQHFGDGTRLSIL.

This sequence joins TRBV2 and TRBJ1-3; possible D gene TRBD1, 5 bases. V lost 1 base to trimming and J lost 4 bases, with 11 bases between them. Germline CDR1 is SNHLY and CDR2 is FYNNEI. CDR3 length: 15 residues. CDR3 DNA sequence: TGTGCCAGCAGTGAAGGGGGGGGTCCCGGAAACACCATATATTTT. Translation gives CASSEGGGPGNTIYF.

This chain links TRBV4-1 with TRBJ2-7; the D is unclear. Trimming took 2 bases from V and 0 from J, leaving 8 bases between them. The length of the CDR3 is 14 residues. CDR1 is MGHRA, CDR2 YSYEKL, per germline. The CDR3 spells CASSQREISYEQYF. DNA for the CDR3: TGCGCCAGCAGCCAAAGAGAAATCTCCTACGAGCAGTACTTC.

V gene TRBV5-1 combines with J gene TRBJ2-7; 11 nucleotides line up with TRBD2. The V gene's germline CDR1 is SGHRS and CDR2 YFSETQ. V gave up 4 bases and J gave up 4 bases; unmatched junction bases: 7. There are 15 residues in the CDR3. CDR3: CASSPLAGGGYEQYF. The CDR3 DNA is TGCGCCAGCAGCCCCCTAGCGGGAGGAGGTTACGAGCAGTACTTC. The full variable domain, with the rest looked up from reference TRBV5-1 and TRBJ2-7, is KAGVTQTPRYLIKTRGQQVTLSCSPISGHRSVSWYQQTPGQGLQFLFEYFSETQRNKGNFPGRFSGRQFSNSRSEMNVSTLELGDSALYLCASSPLAGGGYEQYFGPGTRLTVT.

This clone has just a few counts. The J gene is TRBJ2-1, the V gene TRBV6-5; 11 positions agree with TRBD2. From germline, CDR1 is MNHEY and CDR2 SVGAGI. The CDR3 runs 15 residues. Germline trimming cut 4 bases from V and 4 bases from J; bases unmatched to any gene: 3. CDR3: CASSFGTSGYNEQFF. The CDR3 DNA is TGTGCCAGCAGTTTCGGGACTAGCGGTTACAATGAGCAGTTCTTC.

CDR3 DNA: TGCGCCAGCAGCTTGGACAGGGCTGGGACAGGATTAGGAGAGACCCAGTACTTC. It yields the protein CASSLDRAGTGLGETQYF. The chain has TRBV5-1 and TRBJ2-5; 8 nucleotides align to TRBD1. V dropped 0 bases and J dropped 4; count of bases not matched to a gene: 14. This CDR3 region has 18 residues. CDR1 and CDR2 from the germline V gene are SGHRS and YFSETQ.

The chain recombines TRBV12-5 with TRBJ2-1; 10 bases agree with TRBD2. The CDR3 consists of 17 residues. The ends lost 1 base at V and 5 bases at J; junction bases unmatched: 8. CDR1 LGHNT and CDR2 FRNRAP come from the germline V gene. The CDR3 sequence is CASGLANTSGINNEQFF. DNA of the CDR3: TGTGCTAGTGGTTTGGCGAATACTAGCGGGATCAACAATGAGCAGTTCTTC.

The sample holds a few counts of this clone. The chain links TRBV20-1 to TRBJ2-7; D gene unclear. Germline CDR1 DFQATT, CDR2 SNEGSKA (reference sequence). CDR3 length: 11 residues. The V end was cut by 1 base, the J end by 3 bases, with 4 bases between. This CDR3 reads CSARAFYEQYF. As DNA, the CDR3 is TGCAGTGCTAGAGCCTTCTACGAGCAGTACTTC.

CDR3 DNA: TGTGCCAGCAGCTTAGGTACTAACTATGGCTACACCTTC. Protein: CASSLGTNYGYTF. This chain joins TRBV11-1 and TRBJ1-2; D gene ambiguous. V was cut by 1 base and J by 0 bases, with 3 bases left in between. CDR3 length: 13 amino acids. CDR1 and CDR2 (germline): SGHAT, FQDESV (reference sequence).

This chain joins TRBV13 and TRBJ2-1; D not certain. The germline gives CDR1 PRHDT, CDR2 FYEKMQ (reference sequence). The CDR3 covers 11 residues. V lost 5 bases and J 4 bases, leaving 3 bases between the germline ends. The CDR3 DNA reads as TGTGCCAGCAGCCATTACAATGAGCAGTTCTTC. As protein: CASSHYNEQFF.

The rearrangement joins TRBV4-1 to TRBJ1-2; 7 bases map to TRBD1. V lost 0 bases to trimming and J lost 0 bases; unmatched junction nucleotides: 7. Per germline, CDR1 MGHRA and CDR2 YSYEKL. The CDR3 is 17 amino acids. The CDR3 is CASSQEQGTEANYGYTF. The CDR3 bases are TGCGCCAGCAGCCAAGAACAGGGGACGGAGGCTAACTATGGCTACACCTTC.

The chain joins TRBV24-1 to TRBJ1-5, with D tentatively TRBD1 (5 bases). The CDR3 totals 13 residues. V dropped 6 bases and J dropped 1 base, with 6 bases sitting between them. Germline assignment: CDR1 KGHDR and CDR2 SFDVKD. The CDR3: CATSSGSNQPQHF. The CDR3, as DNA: TGTGCCACCAGTTCAGGGAGCAATCAGCCCCAGCATTTT.

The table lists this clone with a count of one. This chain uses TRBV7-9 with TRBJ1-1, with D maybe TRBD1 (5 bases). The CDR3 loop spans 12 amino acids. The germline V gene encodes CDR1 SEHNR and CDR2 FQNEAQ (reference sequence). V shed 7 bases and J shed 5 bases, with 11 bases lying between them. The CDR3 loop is CASTLGGTEAFF. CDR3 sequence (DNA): TGTGCCAGCACCCTCGGGGGGACTGAAGCTTTCTTT.

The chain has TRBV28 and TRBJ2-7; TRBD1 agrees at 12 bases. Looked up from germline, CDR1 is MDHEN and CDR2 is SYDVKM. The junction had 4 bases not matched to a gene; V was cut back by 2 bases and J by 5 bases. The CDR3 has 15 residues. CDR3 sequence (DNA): TGTGCCAGCAGTTTACTAGGGACAGGGGGCGACGAGCAGTACTTC. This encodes CASSLLGTGGDEQYF.